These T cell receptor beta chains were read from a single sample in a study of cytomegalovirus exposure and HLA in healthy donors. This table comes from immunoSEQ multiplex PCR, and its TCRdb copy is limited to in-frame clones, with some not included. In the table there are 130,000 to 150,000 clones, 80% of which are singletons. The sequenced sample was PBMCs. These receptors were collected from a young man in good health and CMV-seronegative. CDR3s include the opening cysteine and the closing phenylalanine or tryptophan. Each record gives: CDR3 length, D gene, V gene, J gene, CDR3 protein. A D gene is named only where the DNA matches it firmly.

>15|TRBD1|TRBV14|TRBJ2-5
CASSHRTDRRETQYF
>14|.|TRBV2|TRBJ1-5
CASSGPNSNQPQHF
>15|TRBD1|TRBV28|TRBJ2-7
CASSPGDRRPYEQYF
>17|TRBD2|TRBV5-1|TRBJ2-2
CASSLAGGGATTGELFF
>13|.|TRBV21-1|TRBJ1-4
CASSKDGGEKLFF
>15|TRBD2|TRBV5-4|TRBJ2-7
CASSLMAGGSSEQYF
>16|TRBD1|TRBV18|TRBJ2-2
CASSPRAGGRPGELFF
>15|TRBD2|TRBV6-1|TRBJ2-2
CASRPTSGYTGELFF
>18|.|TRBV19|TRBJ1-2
CAGRHTGKVSHANYGYTF
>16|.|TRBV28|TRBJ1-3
CASSSGGVISGNTIYF
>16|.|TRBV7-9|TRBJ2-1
CASSLKRRLVNNEQFF
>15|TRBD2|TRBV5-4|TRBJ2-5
CASSILAGGRKTQYF
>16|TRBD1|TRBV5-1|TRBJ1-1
CASSLGTGGVNTEAFF
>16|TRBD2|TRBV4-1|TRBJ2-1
CASSQPTSGINNEQFF
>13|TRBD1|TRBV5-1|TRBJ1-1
CASSSGQAGKAFF
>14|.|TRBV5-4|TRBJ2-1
CASSVGPGVHEQFF
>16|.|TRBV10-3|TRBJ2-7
CAISESPDISSYEQYF
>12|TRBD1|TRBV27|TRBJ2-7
CASSLNRGEQYF
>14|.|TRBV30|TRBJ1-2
CAWSVSGRGDGYTF
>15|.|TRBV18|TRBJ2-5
CASSSGLRQEETQYF
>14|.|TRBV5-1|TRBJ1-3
CASSTTGSGNTIYF
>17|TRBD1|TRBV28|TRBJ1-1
CASSLWTGTGGNTEAFF
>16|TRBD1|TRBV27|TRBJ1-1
CASSSTSRGRGTEAFF
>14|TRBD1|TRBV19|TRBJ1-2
CASIDRGANYGYTF
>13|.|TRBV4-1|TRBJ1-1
CASSRGRGTEAFF
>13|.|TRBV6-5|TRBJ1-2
CASSLDRNYGYTF
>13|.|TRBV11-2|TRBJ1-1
CASSLDTVTEAFF
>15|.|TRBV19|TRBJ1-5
CASSIRVESNQPQHF
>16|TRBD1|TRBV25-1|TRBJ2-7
CASSVYRGRGFYEQYF
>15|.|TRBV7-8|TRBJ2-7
CASSLANSLADEQYF
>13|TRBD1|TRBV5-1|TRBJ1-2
CASSPTGGSGYTF
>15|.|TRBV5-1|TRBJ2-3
CASSFGSGGTDTQYF
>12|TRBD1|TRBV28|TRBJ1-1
CAGTTGGTEAFF
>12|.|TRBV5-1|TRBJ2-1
CASSYSHNEQFF
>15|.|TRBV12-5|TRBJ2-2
CASGLSPVRTGELFF
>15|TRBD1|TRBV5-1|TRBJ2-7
CASSSGQGAGHEQYF
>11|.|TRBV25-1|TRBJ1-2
CASSEISGYTF
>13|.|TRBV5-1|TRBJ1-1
CASSAAENTEAFF
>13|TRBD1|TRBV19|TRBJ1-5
CASDRGSNQPQHF
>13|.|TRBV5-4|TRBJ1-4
CASSWQEGEKLFF
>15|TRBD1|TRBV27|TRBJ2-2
CASSDRGNFAGELFF
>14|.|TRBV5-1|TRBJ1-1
CASSFSSIGSEAFF
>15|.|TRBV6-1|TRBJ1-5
CASSEFDRLNQPQNF
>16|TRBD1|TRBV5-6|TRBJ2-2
CASSLVGGQGGGELFF
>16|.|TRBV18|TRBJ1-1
CASSPVAGIKNTEAFF
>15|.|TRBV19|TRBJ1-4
CASSSRQVGSEKLFF
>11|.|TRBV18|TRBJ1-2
CASSLDYGYTF
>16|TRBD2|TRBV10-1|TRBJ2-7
CASSGLSSGGTYEQYF
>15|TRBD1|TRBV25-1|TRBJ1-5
CASSETGTAHQPQHF
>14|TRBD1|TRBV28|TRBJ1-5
CASVSGQGNQPQHF
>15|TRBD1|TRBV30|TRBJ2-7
CAWTPRGTGGYEQYF
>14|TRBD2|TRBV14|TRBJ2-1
CASSQYRTSNEQFF
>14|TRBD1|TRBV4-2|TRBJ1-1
CASSQAKGAAEAFF
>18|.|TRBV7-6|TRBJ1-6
CASSILSRGGAGYSPLHF
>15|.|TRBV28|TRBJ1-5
CASSLSGAGNQPQHF
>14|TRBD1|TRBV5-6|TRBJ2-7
CASSRLDRGYEQYF
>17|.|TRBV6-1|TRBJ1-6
CASSEAWGRQDDSPLHF
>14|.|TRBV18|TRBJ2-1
CASSRWLSYNEQFF
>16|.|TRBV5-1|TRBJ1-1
CASSLDREVENTEAFF